This T cell receptor beta chain was captured in a study of T cell clonotyping in hematopoietic cell transplantation. For this clone: Its antigen is unidentified.

The CDR3 contains 15 residues. Germline loops: CDR1 SGHRS, CDR2 YFSETQ. Trimming cost V 4 bases and J 5 bases, with 18 bases left between them. Time point meaning: recipient sample about 28 days before transplant, after cytoreduction. Study conclusions and caveats: At the given depth, recipient repertoires were over 97% de novo clonotypes. After transplant, recipient diversity fell while pathologically expanded clonotypes grew through day 180.

Measured with immunoSEQ multiplex PCR; TCRdb has only the in-frame clones, and not every one. The repertoire holds under 45,000 clones, with roughly 94% as singletons. The receptor comes from a man between 40 and 49 years old with chronic myeloid leukemia. Some clones in this sample may be carry-over from other donors' samples. V and J are TRBV5-1 and TRBJ1-1; D remains ambiguous. This specimen was peripheral blood mononuclear cells, taken before stem cell transplant. The CDR3 nucleotides read TGCGCCAGCAGCCGAGAGGACCTACCCGGGACTGAAGCTTTCTTT. It is translated as CASSREDLPGTEAFF.